These T cell receptor beta chains were read from a single sample in a study of cytomegalovirus exposure and HLA in healthy donors. Repertoires were generated with immunoSEQ multiplex PCR, while TCRdb's copy carries only in-frame clones and drops some. The table has around 120,000 clones, more than 70% seen once; the top ten hold 4% to 6%. The specimen was PBMCs. The receptors derive from a man younger than 30 in good health and CMV-seronegative. Both conserved end residues are trimmed from each CDR3.

j_call | v_call | cdr3_aa
TRBJ2-7 | TRBV4-1 | ASSQRTSGNPGTY
TRBJ2-7 | TRBV5-1 | ASSTISGGAGEQY
TRBJ1-1 | TRBV19 | ASSITGVGEAF
TRBJ2-1 | TRBV7-9 | ASSLGQGALNEQF
TRBJ2-7 | TRBV5-6 | ASSPGQGVLNEQY
TRBJ1-2 | TRBV5-4 | ASSPGTGFDGYT
TRBJ2-1 | TRBV7-9 | ASSLSRLAGDVHNEQF
TRBJ2-3 | TRBV5-1 | ASSLETRGDTQY
TRBJ1-4 | TRBV5-1 | ASSLATHRGEEKLF
TRBJ2-5 | TRBV5-8 | ASSPGLAGQETQY
TRBJ1-4 | TRBV5-6 | ASSWGGRGSDEKLF
TRBJ2-7 | TRBV9 | ASSVRGGEQY
TRBJ1-1 | TRBV30 | AWSEGTGLGNTEAF
TRBJ1-6 | TRBV30 | ASNEGLLENSPLH
TRBJ1-1 | TRBV6-1 | ASSVGQGRTEAF
TRBJ2-2 | TRBV5-1 | ASSLDRATGELF
TRBJ1-5 | TRBV5-1 | ASSSTGDRGQPQH
TRBJ1-5 | TRBV11-2 | ASSLDLSQPQH
TRBJ2-7 | TRBV2 | ASSEVTKRGYEQY
TRBJ2-5 | TRBV2 | ASDRGQETQY
TRBJ2-1 | TRBV28 | ASSQDYNEQF
TRBJ1-2 | TRBV19 | ASSIAFRNLRGREDGYT
TRBJ2-1 | TRBV7-8 | ASSSQGLNEQF
TRBJ2-1 | TRBV19 | ASSPALVSGNEQF
TRBJ2-2 | TRBV30 | AADREFRTGELF
TRBJ2-4 | TRBV6-5 | ASSSGVKNIQY
TRBJ1-5 | TRBV4-2 | ASSQEGSFNQPQH
TRBJ2-4 | TRBV6-1 | ASTLAGVAKNIQY
TRBJ1-1 | TRBV30 | AWSVPDSPNTEAF
TRBJ2-3 | TRBV18 | ASRASTDTQY
TRBJ1-2 | TRBV7-7 | ASRPVPTGYT
TRBJ2-7 | TRBV4-2 | ASSRPGTGDERYEQY
TRBJ1-4 | TRBV2 | ASSVGGFFETNEKLF
TRBJ2-2 | TRBV13 | ASSARQGPNTGELF
TRBJ1-1 | TRBV29-1 | SVSRVLDTEAF
TRBJ1-1 | TRBV5-1 | ASSHRQGTAGNTEAF
TRBJ2-3 | TRBV6-6 | ASSYSRGGSPDTQY
TRBJ2-6 | TRBV5-8 | ASSLFRQGSAGANVLT
TRBJ2-4 | TRBV6-5 | ASSTGTGDIQY
TRBJ2-7 | TRBV5-1 | ASSSGNTYEQY
TRBJ2-2 | TRBV6-1 | ASSETTRRAAVSKLF